The 5 T cell receptor beta chains below come from one sample, sequenced in a study of naive and memory T cell subsets. An equimolar mix of two oligonucleotides served as the beta constant-region primer for TRBC1 and TRBC2. TCRdb reprocessed the UMI-ligation and nested PCR reads via MiXCR and lists one record per CDR3 protein. The repertoire includes some 150,000 distinct CDR3 sequences, approximately 17% of them detected once, and approximately 0.13% sits in the top ten. The sequenced sample was naive CD4+ T cells from blood. The receptors were sampled from a human donor in good health.

This sequence joins TRBV29-1 and TRBJ2-5, with a weak D call TRBD1 (5 bases). The length of the CDR3 is 15 residues. Germline assignment: CDR1 SQVTM and CDR2 ANQGSEA. V shed 2 bases and J shed 2 bases, with 15 bases lying between them. CDR3 DNA: TGCAGCGTTGAAAACGGTGTGGCAGGGCAAGAGACCCAGTACTTC. Translating it yields CSVENGVAGQETQYF.

This clonotype has a handful of counts. The chain uses TRBV3-1 and TRBJ1-6, with D tentatively TRBD1 (5 bases). V dropped 0 bases and J dropped 11 bases, with 8 bases sitting between them. The CDR3 is made up of 13 amino acids. The germline V gene encodes CDR1 LGHDT and CDR2 YNNKEL (reference sequence). CDR3 in DNA: TGTGCCAGCAGCCAAGATAGCAGGGCACCCCTCCACTTT. Its translation: CASSQDSRAPLHF.

This clonotype was observed many times. This chain links TRBV24-1 with TRBJ2-3; 12 nucleotides align to TRBD2. The V gene's germline CDR1 is KGHDR and CDR2 SFDVKD. The CDR3 covers 16 residues. V trimming: 2 bases; J trimming: 4 bases; junction bases outside the gene matches: 3. The CDR3 DNA reads TGTGCCACCAGTGATTCGCTAGCGGGAGGGCCAGATACGCAGTATTTT. Its translation is CATSDSLAGGPDTQYF.

This clonotype was seen only once. V is TRBV7-2 and J is TRBJ1-5; D is perhaps TRBD1 (5 bases). The CDR3 runs 15 residues. Germline V gene data show CDR1 as SGHTA and CDR2 as FQGNSA. Trimming left V 3 bases short and J 2 bases short, with 11 bases between. For the CDR3, the DNA is TGTGCCAGCAGCTTCTGGGGGATGGGCAATCAGCCCCAGCATTTT. This sequence encodes CASSFWGMGNQPQHF.

The chain couples TRBV7-9 to TRBJ2-7; D is unclear. The CDR3 has 13 residues. Germline lookup yields CDR1 SEHNR and CDR2 FQNEAQ (reference sequence). The V end lost 4 bases, the J end lost 6 bases, and 13 bases lay between the germline ends. CDR3 loop: CASSSLVSAEQYF. CDR3 nucleotide sequence: TGTGCCAGCAGCTCTCTAGTTTCCGCCGAGCAGTACTTC. The variable domain in full, completed from reference TRBV7-9 and TRBJ2-7, reads DTGVSQNPRHKITKRGQNVTFRCDPISEHNRLYWYRQTLGQGPEFLTYFQNEAQLEKSRLLSDRFSAERPKGSFSTLEIQRTEQGDSAMYLCASSSLVSAEQYFGPGTRLTVT.